Listed here are 30 T cell receptor beta chains from one sample, sequenced in a study of T cells in Graves' hyperthyroidism and ophthalmopathy (dated 2019 in TCRdb). Preparation of the library involved multiplex PCR. Sequenced on an Illumina HiSeq 2000. The TCR beta CDR3 regions were amplified from RNA transcripts. The first round of RT-PCR for the TCR CDR3 was performed with the HTBI primer set and the Qiagen OneStep RT-PCR kit. Starting from the raw public reads, TCRdb applied fastp trimming at Q25, assembled clones with MiXCR and retained in-frame beta chains. Identical CDR3 protein sequences are pooled into one entry, listed with their most common genes and DNA. Present in this sample are hundreds of thousands of distinct CDR3 sequences, approximately 15% of which were seen just once. Jointly, the top ten make up approximately 7.5% of the sample. The sequencing input was blood. The receptors shown here come from a woman between 18 and 29 years old with Graves' hyperthyroidism.

This clonotype was seen more than once but under ten times. The chain joins TRBV4-1 to TRBJ2-6; D may be TRBD1 (5 bases). The germline V and J ends were trimmed by 10 bases and 0 bases, with 10 bases remaining between them. The germline V gene has CDR1 MGHRA and CDR2 YSYEKL. The CDR3 consists of 14 residues. As DNA, the CDR3 is TGCGCCACCGGACACCTCTCTGGGGCCAACGTCCTGACTTTC. This sequence encodes CATGHLSGANVLTF.

This clonotype was detected a few times. Just one base apart from a much larger clone, this may be a read error. The chain employs TRBV3-1 and TRBJ2-3; no firm D call. The germline CDR1 and CDR2 sequences are LGHDT and YNNKEL (reference sequence). This CDR3 has 10 residues. Between the trimmed V and J ends, which lost 8 bases and 4 bases, there was a span of 4 bases. CDR3 amino acids: CASGADTQYF. CDR3 in DNA: TGTGCCAGCGGGGCAGATACGCAGTATTTT.

This chain connects TRBV20-1 to TRBJ2-2; 12 bases align to TRBD1. The CDR3 totals 14 residues. Germline V gene sequence: CDR1 DFQATT, CDR2 SNEGSKA (reference sequence). The V gene end was trimmed by 0 bases and the J gene end by 10 bases; junction bases not matched to a gene: 3. The CDR3 region is CSARDGTGGTELFF. The CDR3 coding sequence is TGCAGTGCTAGAGACGGGACAGGGGGCACGGAGCTGTTTTTT.

This clonotype was detected ten times or more. This chain connects TRBV29-1 to TRBJ2-3, with 9 bases fitting TRBD2. The germline gives CDR1 SQVTM, CDR2 ANQGSEA. V was pared by 6 bases and J by 4 bases, with 11 bases of the junction left unmatched. This CDR3 has 15 amino acids. The CDR3 sequence is CSVFLLRGGPDTQYF. The CDR3, as DNA: TGCAGCGTATTCTTACTGCGGGGGGGCCCAGATACGCAGTATTTT.

This clonotype was counted ten times or more. The CDR3: CAGALLPGEPQHF. Here the CDR3 DNA reads TGTGCCGGAGCGCTTCTCCCGGGCGAGCCCCAGCATTTT. V gene TRBV2 combines with J gene TRBJ1-5; D gene ambiguous. Germline CDR1 and CDR2: SNHLY and FYNNEI. Trimming took off 11 bases at V and 8 bases at J, with 19 bases between the two ends. The CDR3 contains 13 residues.

There are many counts of this clonotype. The chain recombines TRBV25-1 with TRBJ2-1; D call uncertain. V lost 1 base to trimming and J lost 0 bases, with 13 bases between them. The CDR3 runs to 17 residues. Germline values: CDR1 MGHDK, CDR2 SYGVNS. CDR3 region: CASSESWKKSSYNEQFF. Written as DNA, the CDR3 is TGTGCCAGCAGTGAATCCTGGAAGAAGAGCTCCTACAATGAGCAGTTCTTC. Supplemented by reference TRBV25-1 and TRBJ2-1, the full variable domain reads EADIYQTPRYLVIGTGKKITLECSQTMGHDKMYWYQQDPGMELHLIHYSYGVNSTEKGDLSSESTVSRIRTEHFPLTLESARPSHTSQYLCASSESWKKSSYNEQFFGPGTRLTVL.

Ten or more counts support this clonotype. This rearrangement joins TRBV4-1 to TRBJ2-1, with 15 bases fitting TRBD2. The V gene's germline CDR1 is MGHRA and CDR2 YSYEKL. Trimming cost V 3 bases and J 10 bases; bases outside gene matches: 4. CDR3 length: 15 residues. For the CDR3, the DNA is TGCGCCAGCAGCCAGGGACTAGCGGGAGGTTGGGAGCAGTTCTTC. This translates into CASSQGLAGGWEQFF.

The V gene is TRBV6-1, the J gene TRBJ2-3; D ambiguous. CDR3 length: 11 residues. Trimming cost V 5 bases and J 6 bases, with 6 bases left between them. Germline CDR1 MNHNS, CDR2 SASEGT. This chain's CDR3 is CASSHQDTQYF. The CDR3 DNA follows: TGTGCCAGCAGTCATCAGGATACGCAGTATTTT.

This clonotype has a count of ten or more. The J gene is TRBJ1-4, the V gene TRBV6-1; no reliable D call. V lost 3 bases and J 5 bases, leaving 10 bases between the germline ends. This CDR3 comprises 14 residues. Germline-derived CDR1 and CDR2 are MNHNS and SASEGT. This chain's CDR3 is CASSEIGRNEKLFF. DNA of the CDR3: TGTGCCAGCAGTGAGATCGGCCGAAATGAAAAACTGTTTTTT.

This clonotype was recorded at least ten times. The chain links TRBV18 to TRBJ2-2, with 8 bases lining up with TRBD2. CDR3 length: 17 residues. The V gene's germline CDR1 is KGHSH and CDR2 LQKENI. J lost 2 bases, V lost 3 bases, and 8 bases had no gene match. The CDR3 DNA follows: TGTGCCAGCTCACCTCGGATAGCGGGACCCAACACCGGGGAGCTGTTTTTT. Protein product: CASSPRIAGPNTGELFF.

This clonotype was seen at least ten times. This chain joins TRBV3-1 and TRBJ1-2; D is possibly TRBD1 (5 bases). The CDR3 contains 13 residues. V was cut by 2 bases and J by 4 bases, with 8 bases left in between. Germline V CDR1 and CDR2: LGHDT, YNNKEL (reference sequence). The CDR3 region is CASSQRGAYGYTF. In nucleotides, the CDR3 is TGTGCCAGCAGCCAAAGGGGAGCCTATGGCTACACCTTC.

This clonotype was seen many times. V gene TRBV24-1 combines with J gene TRBJ2-3; no reliable D call. The CDR3 is 13 residues long. CDR1 is KGHDR, CDR2 SFDVKD, per germline. Trimming took off 11 bases at V and 1 base at J, with 12 bases between the two ends. The CDR3 spells CAIGASGTDTQYF. CDR3 coding DNA: TGTGCCATCGGCGCCTCGGGCACAGATACGCAGTATTTT.

Ten or more counts support this clonotype. The chain couples TRBV3-1 to TRBJ1-3; D ambiguous. Trimming pared 4 bases from V and 4 bases from J, leaving 8 bases between. Germline V gene data show CDR1 as LGHDT and CDR2 as YNNKEL (reference sequence). CDR3 length: 13 residues. The CDR3 DNA follows: TGTGCCAGCAGCCCTACAGCCGGAAACACCATATATTTT. Amino acid sequence: CASSPTAGNTIYF.

CDR3 nucleotides: TGTGCCAGCACCCAAGGGGGAATAGAGTATGGCTACACCTTC. Its protein product is CASTQGGIEYGYTF. The V gene is TRBV28, the J gene TRBJ1-2, with D possibly being TRBD1 (6 bases). This CDR3 comprises 14 residues. The ends were cut back, 7 bases at V and 5 bases at J, with 17 bases in the middle. Germline V gene lookup returns CDR1 MDHEN and CDR2 SYDVKM.

At least ten counts were recorded for this clonotype. V is TRBV6-1 and J is TRBJ2-6; D is unresolved. Germline assignment: CDR1 MNHNS and CDR2 SASEGT. V was trimmed by 2 bases and J by 3 bases, leaving 11 bases between them. This CDR3 is built from 16 residues. The DNA of the CDR3 is TGTGCCAGCAGTGAAAGCATGGGAAGTGGGGCCAACGTCCTGACTTTC. Residues: CASSESMGSGANVLTF.

CDR3 loop: CASRYTGGGQPQHF. Written as DNA, the CDR3 is TGTGCCAGCAGATATACAGGGGGCGGTCAGCCCCAGCATTTT. The rearrangement joins TRBV6-5 to TRBJ1-5, with TRBD1 matching over 9 bases. This CDR3 contains 14 residues. Germline V gene data show CDR1 as MNHEY and CDR2 as SVGAGI. V lost 6 bases and J lost 6; bases outside the gene matches: 6.

This clonotype appeared many times. This chain joins TRBV15 and TRBJ1-1; possible D gene TRBD1, 6 bases. The CDR3 extends over 15 amino acids. Trimming pared 0 bases from V and 0 bases from J, leaving 8 bases between. Germline CDR1 reads LNHNV; CDR2 reads YYDKDF (reference sequence). The CDR3 DNA follows: TGTGCCACCAGCAGAGAACAGGGAATGAACACTGAAGCTTTCTTT. Residues: CATSREQGMNTEAFF.

There are many counts of this clonotype. V and J are TRBV7-8 and TRBJ2-3; TRBD1 is a possible D gene (5 bases). This CDR3 region has 17 residues. The germline gives CDR1 SGHVS, CDR2 FQNEAQ. V lost 1 base and J lost 3, with 17 bases in between. The CDR3 sequence is CASSLVNAGSATDTQYF. In nucleotides, the CDR3 is TGTGCCAGCAGCTTAGTTAATGCAGGGTCAGCGACAGATACGCAGTATTTT.

This clonotype was counted ten times or more. This chain links TRBV18 with TRBJ2-7; no definite D call. V was pared by 2 bases and J by 6 bases, with 14 bases between. Germline-derived CDR1 and CDR2 are KGHSH and LQKENI. The CDR3 is made up of 14 amino acids. The CDR3 here is CASSPGVYHCEQYF. CDR3 in DNA: TGTGCCAGCTCACCAGGCGTTTACCACTGCGAGCAGTACTTC.

This clonotype was detected only a few times. This chain connects TRBV19 to TRBJ2-1, with a possible D match to TRBD1 (5 bases). The germline V and J ends were trimmed by 7 bases and 0 bases, with 10 bases remaining between them. The germline V gene encodes CDR1 LNHDA and CDR2 SQIVND (reference sequence). The length of the CDR3 is 14 residues. In DNA form, the CDR3 reads TGTGCCAGTAACCAGGGTAGCTCCTACAATGAGCAGTTCTTC. This sequence encodes CASNQGSSYNEQFF.

On this clonotype itself: This may be a read error: a much more frequent sequence differs by one nucleotide. The V gene is TRBV6-2 or TRBV6-3, the J gene TRBJ2-1, with a possible D match to TRBD1 (5 bases). The CDR3 totals 13 residues. Germline V gene lookup returns CDR1 MNHEY and CDR2 SVGEGT. V was trimmed by 4 bases and J by 8 bases, leaving 12 bases between them. The CDR3 DNA is TGTGCCAGCAGTTTGGCAGGGCAAGATGAGCAGTTCTTC. This translates into CASSLAGQDEQFF.

V gene TRBV12-3 or TRBV12-4 combines with J gene TRBJ2-5; 8 nucleotides line up with TRBD2. The CDR3 consists of 13 residues. V shed 3 bases and J 7 bases; nucleotides not matched to a gene: 4. CDR3 nucleotides: TGTGCCAGCAGTTTCCGGGCGGGGGGGACCCAGTACTTC. This gives the protein CASSFRAGGTQYF.

The table lists this clonotype with many counts. V and J are TRBV2 and TRBJ2-3; tentatively, D is TRBD2 (5 bases). The CDR3 has 15 amino acids. V was cut by 3 bases and J by 0 bases, with 10 bases left in between. Germline-derived CDR1 and CDR2 are SNHLY and FYNNEI. The CDR3 reads CASSDPSPSTDTQYF. CDR3 in DNA: TGTGCCAGCAGTGACCCTAGCCCAAGCACAGATACGCAGTATTTT.

Concerning this clonotype itself: This may be a read error: a much more frequent sequence differs by one nucleotide. The final CDR3 position lacks the conserved phenylalanine or tryptophan, pointing to a likely read error. The chain couples TRBV5-5 to TRBJ2-7; a possible D gene is TRBD2 (6 bases). Germline V lookup: CDR1 SGHKS, CDR2 YYEKEE (reference sequence). The CDR3 is made up of 13 amino acids. V lost 6 bases, J lost 0 bases, and 10 bases lay in between. DNA of the CDR3: TGTGCCAGCATATTCGGGAGCTCCTACGAGCAGTACCTC. Translated: CASIFGSSYEQYL.

This clonotype was seen many times. This chain connects TRBV2 to TRBJ1-2, with 10 bases fitting TRBD1. The germline gives CDR1 SNHLY, CDR2 FYNNEI. This CDR3 has 14 amino acids. The V segment lost 6 bases and the J segment 7 bases; nucleotides outside the gene matches: 8. CDR3 nucleotide sequence: TGTGCCAGCAGGCAAGGACAGGGGGTTGGTGGCTACACCTTC. Amino acids: CASRQGQGVGGYTF.

The table lists this clonotype with a few counts. V is TRBV15 and J is TRBJ2-4; D is unresolved. The CDR3 is 17 amino acids. V was pared by 5 bases and J by 3 bases, with 20 bases between. Germline V gene data show CDR1 as LNHNV and CDR2 as YYDKDF (reference sequence). CDR3 DNA sequence: TGTGCCACCAGCTTTGCTTCGCTTGGGTCAGACAAAAACATTCAGTACTTC. Its protein is CATSFASLGSDKNIQYF.

The sample holds many counts of this clonotype. The chain joins TRBV12-3 or TRBV12-4 to TRBJ1-6; D remains ambiguous. Trimming stripped 7 bases from V and 0 bases from J, with 10 bases between. The CDR3 is made up of 15 amino acids. The CDR3 sequence: CASNRGSSYNSPLHF. DNA for the CDR3: TGTGCCAGCAACCGAGGGAGCTCCTATAATTCACCCCTCCACTTT.

This clonotype was found a few times. This could be a read error, since a much larger clone is one nucleotide away. This chain links TRBV7-9 with TRBJ2-3; maybe TRBD1 (5 bases). Trimming took 8 bases from V and 3 from J, leaving 24 bases between them. There are 17 residues in the CDR3. Per the germline V gene, CDR1 is SEHNR and CDR2 is FQNEAQ (reference sequence). The CDR3 loop reads CASGYLPGQGRTDTQYF. The DNA for the CDR3 is TGTGCCAGCGGCTACCTCCCAGGGCAGGGTAGAACAGATACGCAGTATTTT. Drawing the rest from reference TRBV7-9 and TRBJ2-3, the complete variable domain is DTGVSQNPRHKITKRGQNVTFRCDPISEHNRLYWYRQTLGQGPEFLTYFQNEAQLEKSRLLSDRFSAERPKGSFSTLEIQRTEQGDSAMYLCASGYLPGQGRTDTQYFGPGTRLTVL.

The V gene is TRBV9, the J gene TRBJ2-7; possible D gene TRBD2, 5 bases. This CDR3 is built from 15 residues. Trimming removed 0 bases at V and 8 bases at J, with 18 bases between. From germline, CDR1 is SGDLS and CDR2 YYNGEE. The CDR3 sequence: CASSVAGLEGQKQYF. In DNA form, the CDR3 reads TGTGCCAGCAGCGTAGCTGGACTCGAGGGCCAAAAGCAGTACTTC. The whole variable domain, remainder taken from reference TRBV9 and TRBJ2-7, is DSGVTQTPKHLITATGQRVTLRCSPRSGDLSVYWYQQSLDQGLQFLIQYYNGEERAKGNILERFSAQQFPDLHSELNLSSLELGDSALYFCASSVAGLEGQKQYFGPGTRLTVT.

This clonotype occurred many times. The rearrangement links TRBV3-1 to TRBJ1-4; tentatively, D is TRBD1 (6 bases). Trimming shortened V by 3 bases and J by 4 bases, and 9 bases separated the two germline ends. Germline V CDR1 and CDR2: LGHDT, YNNKEL (reference sequence). The CDR3 is 14 residues long. The CDR3 sequence: CASSHQGYNEKLFF. The CDR3 region has the DNA TGTGCCAGCAGCCATCAGGGGTATAATGAAAAACTGTTTTTT.